This T cell receptor (beta chain) was obtained from a study of early stage breast cancer tumors. Findings and limits, study-wide: Commonly generated sequences made up most enriched TCRB sequences shared between patients.

This clone was observed once. Its specificity is not known. Clones were sequenced by immunoSEQ multiplex PCR, and TCRdb holds only the in-frame ones, with some missing. The sample yields tens of thousands of clones, roughly 78% seen once. After removal of 1 base from V and 0 bases from J, the junction contained 3 bases not matched to a gene. Looked up from germline, CDR1 is SGHAT and CDR2 is FQDESV (reference sequence). This CDR3 region has 16 residues. This sequence joins TRBV11-1 and TRBJ2-1; 7 bases agree with TRBD2. Input material: blood. The source is a person in their 40s with breast cancer. The CDR3 region is CASSLDGRSSYNEQFF. The CDR3 region has the DNA TGTGCCAGCAGCTTAGACGGGAGGAGCTCCTACAATGAGCAGTTCTTC.